This entry lists 24 T cell receptor beta chains sequenced from one sample in a study of blood T cell repertoires in COVID-19. TCRdb's table, derived via immunoSEQ multiplex PCR, lists solely in-frame clones and lacks some. The sample yields under 250,000 clones, 65% to 90% seen once. The specimen was PBMCs or T cells enriched from blood (not recorded which). The receptors stem from a woman between 50 and 59 years old with acute COVID-19.

The chain uses TRBV7-2 and TRBJ1-6, with a weak D call TRBD1 (6 bases). The CDR3 extends over 16 amino acids. CDR1 is SGHTA, CDR2 FQGNSA, per germline. Between the trimmed V and J ends, which lost 5 bases and 9 bases, there was a span of 20 bases. This chain's CDR3 is CASSPLKQGFGSPLHF. The DNA of the CDR3 is TGTGCCAGCAGCCCCCTTAAGCAGGGGTTCGGTTCACCCCTCCACTTT.

The chain uses TRBV29-1 and TRBJ1-2, with 10 nucleotides matching TRBD1. J gave up 1 base and V 6 bases, and 8 bases lay outside the gene matches. CDR1 SQVTM and CDR2 ANQGSEA come from the germline V gene. This CDR3 region has 15 residues. CDR3 sequence reads: CSVGDRGGNNYGYTF. The CDR3 DNA reads as TGCAGCGTGGGGGACAGGGGAGGTAATAACTATGGCTACACCTTC.

In its sample, this clone was seen once. The chain links TRBV6-4 to TRBJ2-3, with 10 bases identical to TRBD2. This CDR3 is built from 15 residues. With V trimmed by 6 bases and J by 9 bases, 12 bases remained unmatched. The germline V gene encodes CDR1 MRHNA and CDR2 SNTAGT. The CDR3 loop reads CASSTAAGGPVTQYF. DNA for the CDR3: TGTGCCAGCAGCACCGCAGCGGGGGGGCCGGTGACGCAGTATTTT.

This chain links TRBV3-1 (or the pseudogene TRBV3-2) with TRBJ1-2; D is undetermined. V was cut by 0 bases and J by 4 bases, with 18 bases left in between. The CDR3 contains 17 residues. The germline CDR1 and CDR2 sequences are LGHDT and YNNKEL (reference sequence). DNA for the CDR3: TGTGCCAGCAGCCAAGAATTAGTGGCAGGCGTGATCTATGGCTACACCTTC. As protein: CASSQELVAGVIYGYTF.

The chain is built from TRBV4-3 and TRBJ1-2; the D is unclear. The ends were cut back, 2 bases at V and 7 bases at J, with 17 bases in the middle. CDR3 length equals 15 residues. Looked up from germline, CDR1 is LGHNA and CDR2 is YSLEER. The CDR3 protein is CASSQSGDGIGGYTF. CDR3 DNA: TGCGCCAGCAGCCAATCAGGAGACGGGATTGGTGGCTACACCTTC.

Comment on this clone: The same CDR3 is also encoded by other DNA sequences in this sample. This rearrangement joins TRBV6-5 to TRBJ1-5; TRBD1 matches at 9 bases. The CDR3 runs 15 residues. V shed 6 bases and J 6 bases; nucleotides not matched to a gene: 9. Germline V gene sequence: CDR1 MNHEY, CDR2 SVGAGI. The CDR3 region has the DNA TGTGCCAGCAGGTCCGGGACAGGGCTGACTCAGCCCCAGCATTTT. Translated: CASRSGTGLTQPQHF.

This chain uses TRBV5-1 with TRBJ2-7; tentatively, D is TRBD1 (5 bases). CDR3 length equals 13 residues. V shed 0 bases and J shed 3 bases, with 7 bases lying between them. CDR1 is SGHRS and CDR2 is YFSETQ in the germline V gene. CDR3: CASSLGRDYEQYF. The CDR3 DNA follows: TGCGCCAGCAGCTTGGGCAGGGACTACGAGCAGTACTTC.

The CDR3 loop reads CASSAGGGQGAREQYF. CDR3 in DNA: TGTGCCAGCAGCGCCGGGGGAGGGCAGGGGGCGAGGGAGCAGTACTTC. This chain connects TRBV9 to TRBJ2-7, with a possible D match to TRBD1 (8 bases). Trimming removed 3 bases from V and 7 bases from J, with 23 bases in between. CDR3 length equals 16 residues. Germline-derived CDR1 and CDR2 are SGDLS and YYNGEE.

This rearrangement joins TRBV6-1 to TRBJ2-5; tentatively, D is TRBD2 (5 bases). Trimming removed 2 bases at V and 4 bases at J, with 14 bases between. The germline gives CDR1 MNHNS, CDR2 SASEGT. This CDR3 is 15 amino acids long. Written as DNA, the CDR3 is TGTGCCAGCAGTGAATTGGGGAGAAGAAGAGAGACCCAGTACTTC. This translates into CASSELGRRRETQYF.

The V gene is TRBV7-8, the J gene TRBJ2-7; 8 bases align to TRBD1. This CDR3 spans 12 amino acids. V was clipped by 5 bases and J by 5 bases; unmatched bases: 2. Germline CDR1 SGHVS, CDR2 FQNEAQ. This CDR3 reads CASSLQGDEQYF. The CDR3, as DNA: TGTGCCAGCAGCCTACAGGGGGACGAGCAGTACTTC.

V usage is TRBV7-2 and J usage is TRBJ2-7; TRBD1 matches 7 bases. CDR1 is SGHTA, CDR2 FQGNSA, per germline. The CDR3 sequence is 16 residues long. The J segment lost 2 bases and the V segment lost 1 base, leaving 8 bases of the junction unmatched. In nucleotides, the CDR3 is TGTGCCAGCAGCTTAGATGCAGGGGGAACGCCCTACGAGCAGTACTTC. Amino acid sequence: CASSLDAGGTPYEQYF.

The chain combines TRBV11-2 with TRBJ1-1, with a possible D match to TRBD1 (5 bases). Trimming cost V 1 base and J 1 base, with 13 bases left between them. This CDR3 is built from 16 residues. The germline V gene has CDR1 SGHAT and CDR2 FQNNGV. The CDR3 DNA reads TGTGCCAGCAGCTTAGTACGAGACAGACCGAACACTGAAGCTTTCTTT. Its translation: CASSLVRDRPNTEAFF.

This clone was recorded a few times. The chain carries TRBV9 and TRBJ2-7, with D possibly being TRBD2 (7 bases). V gave up 3 bases and J gave up 5 bases, with 12 bases separating them. The germline gives CDR1 SGDLS, CDR2 YYNGEE. The CDR3 extends over 13 amino acids. In DNA, the CDR3 is TGTGCCAGCAGCGCAAGGGGGAGGGACGAGCAGTACTTC. Its protein product is CASSARGRDEQYF.

The chain has TRBV5-4 and TRBJ2-1; TRBD2 matches at 7 bases. Trimming cost V 4 bases and J 5 bases; bases outside gene matches: 9. This CDR3 is 15 amino acids long. CDR1 is SGHNT and CDR2 is YYREEE in the germline V gene (reference sequence). CDR3 sequence: CASSAGASEDNEQFF. CDR3 bases: TGTGCCAGCAGCGCGGGAGCTAGCGAGGACAATGAGCAGTTCTTC.

The chain uses TRBV5-5 and TRBJ2-1; 7 bases match TRBD2. Germline loops: CDR1 SGHKS, CDR2 YYEKEE (reference sequence). This CDR3 contains 15 residues. V gave up 4 bases and J gave up 1 base; unmatched junction bases: 5. The DNA of the CDR3 is TGTGCCAGCAGCCTACTGGGGGGGTCCTACAATGAGCAGTTCTTC. Amino acid sequence: CASSLLGGSYNEQFF.

CDR3 protein: CASSFGGGSNQPQHF. Here the CDR3 DNA reads TGTGCCAGCAGCTTTGGGGGCGGTAGCAATCAGCCCCAGCATTTT. The chain combines TRBV5-4 with TRBJ1-5, with D possibly being TRBD1 (6 bases). Germline-derived CDR1 and CDR2 are SGHNT and YYREEE (reference sequence). The CDR3 is made up of 15 amino acids. Trimming left V 2 bases short and J 0 bases short, with 9 bases between.

This chain connects TRBV6-2 or TRBV6-3 to TRBJ2-7; 10 bases map to TRBD1. Germline-derived CDR1 and CDR2 are MNHEY and SVGEGT. CDR3 length: 15 amino acids. The V gene end was trimmed by 4 bases and the J gene end by 3 bases; junction bases not matched to a gene: 6. This CDR3 is CASSSLGTGDYEQYF. As DNA, the CDR3 is TGTGCCAGCAGTTCCCTCGGGACAGGGGACTACGAGCAGTACTTC.

The chain combines TRBV7-9 with TRBJ1-1; tentative D call: TRBD1 (5 bases). Trimming removed 5 bases at V and 0 bases at J, with 13 bases between. This CDR3 contains 15 residues. Germline V gives CDR1 SEHNR, CDR2 FQNEAQ (reference sequence). The CDR3 protein is CASSPGGGLNTEAFF. In DNA, the CDR3 is TGTGCCAGCAGCCCTGGGGGAGGATTGAACACTGAAGCTTTCTTT.

The chain recombines TRBV6-5 with TRBJ1-2; D is uncertain. Per the germline V gene, CDR1 is MNHEY and CDR2 is SVGAGI. Trimming took 0 bases from V and 3 from J, leaving 5 bases between them. The CDR3 is 13 residues long. This CDR3 reads CASSYSLHYGYTF. The CDR3 nucleotides read TGTGCCAGCAGTTACTCCCTACACTATGGCTACACCTTC.

This clone occurred a few times. This chain links TRBV19 with TRBJ1-5, with TRBD1 identical over 8 bases. The length of the CDR3 is 14 residues. With V trimmed by 6 bases and J by 5 bases, 6 bases remained unmatched. CDR1 and CDR2 from the germline V gene are LNHDA and SQIVND (reference sequence). The CDR3 reads CASSPQGGYQPQHF. DNA of the CDR3: TGTGCCAGTAGCCCACAGGGGGGGTATCAGCCCCAGCATTTT.

V is TRBV25-1 and J is TRBJ1-1; 11 bases match TRBD1. The germline V gene has CDR1 MGHDK and CDR2 SYGVNS. CDR3 length equals 16 residues. J was trimmed by 1 base and V by 7 bases; bases with no gene match: 8. CDR3 in amino acids: CASTRDRGSENTEAFF. The DNA of the CDR3 is TGTGCCAGCACCCGGGACAGGGGGTCGGAGAACACTGAAGCTTTCTTT.

The V gene is TRBV19, the J gene TRBJ1-2; 7 bases fit TRBD1. V shed 5 bases and J 8 bases; nucleotides not matched to a gene: 11. The CDR3 has 14 residues. Per the germline V gene, CDR1 is LNHDA and CDR2 is SQIVND (reference sequence). In nucleotides, the CDR3 is TGTGCCAGTAGTGAAAGACAGGGAGGAGAAGGCTACACCTTC. Its translation is CASSERQGGEGYTF.

The J gene is TRBJ2-1, the V gene TRBV7-8, with 7 bases aligning to TRBD1. This CDR3 contains 13 residues. V trimming: 6 bases; J trimming: 2 bases; junction bases outside the gene matches: 1. From germline, CDR1 is SGHVS and CDR2 FQNEAQ. DNA of the CDR3: TGTGCCAGCAGAGGGGGCGCCTACAATGAGCAGTTCTTC. The encoded protein is CASRGGAYNEQFF.

This chain links TRBV19 with TRBJ1-5, with D perhaps matching TRBD1 (6 bases). The V gene's germline CDR1 is LNHDA and CDR2 SQIVND (reference sequence). This CDR3 region has 15 residues. With 4 bases removed from V and 6 bases from J, the gap between germline ends came to 16 bases. In DNA form, the CDR3 reads TGTGCCAGTAGTACGACTTGGGGGGGCACTCAGCCCCAGCATTTT. Translation gives CASSTTWGGTQPQHF.